Below, 10 T cell receptor beta chains from the same sample are listed, as sequenced in a study of T-cell memory formation after mild COVID-19. TCRdb ran MiXCR on the 5' RACE reads and lists one entry per CDR3 protein. In the table there are around 250,000 distinct CDR3 sequences, 15% of which are singletons. Sequences were obtained from PBMCs or a T cell subset sorted from them (not recorded which). The source is an adult woman who had mild COVID-19 (a few samples of this study predate the infection). Cell type and time point are not known.

This chain joins TRBV27 and TRBJ1-4; the match to TRBD1 covers 12 bases. CDR1 MNHEY and CDR2 SMNVEV come from the germline V gene (reference sequence). V shed 5 bases and J 8 bases; nucleotides not matched to a gene: 12. This CDR3 has 17 amino acids. CDR3 nucleotide sequence: TGTGCCAGCAGTCACGGGGACAGGGGGCTGTTTAGGGAAAAACTGTTTTTT. This gives the protein CASSHGDRGLFREKLFF.

The table lists this clonotype with a few counts. J is TRBJ1-2 and V is TRBV5-1; weak D call: TRBD1 (5 bases). The germline gives CDR1 SGHRS, CDR2 YFSETQ. The germline V and J ends were trimmed by 1 base and 6 bases, with 13 bases remaining between them. The CDR3 extends over 14 amino acids. CDR3 nucleotides: TGCGCCAGCAGCTTGAGGGCAGGGCAGGATGGCTACACCTTC. This codes for CASSLRAGQDGYTF.

This chain uses TRBV7-9 with TRBJ2-2; possible D gene TRBD2, 6 bases. Trimming left V 3 bases short and J 3 bases short, with 11 bases between. This CDR3 has 15 amino acids. In germline, CDR1 is SEHNR, CDR2 FQNEAQ (reference sequence). CDR3 nucleotide sequence: TGTGCCAGCAGCTTCGGGACTTCCCACACCGGGGAGCTGTTTTTT. Encoded protein: CASSFGTSHTGELFF.

The chain uses TRBV13 and TRBJ2-7, with 9 bases matching TRBD2. CDR1 is PRHDT and CDR2 is FYEKMQ in the germline V gene (reference sequence). V gave up 7 bases and J gave up 5 bases; unmatched junction bases: 6. The CDR3 is made up of 13 amino acids. In DNA form, the CDR3 reads TGTGCCAGCACCCGACTAGCGGTCAACGAGCAGTACTTC. Amino acid sequence: CASTRLAVNEQYF.

This chain joins TRBV24-1 and TRBJ2-1; a weak D match, TRBD2 (6 bases). V gave up 4 bases and J gave up 13 bases, with 19 bases separating them. CDR3 size: 14 residues. Germline CDR1 and CDR2: KGHDR and SFDVKD. This chain's CDR3 is CATSDPRATSLQFF. The CDR3, as DNA: TGTGCCACCAGTGACCCGAGGGCGACTAGTCTCCAGTTCTTC.

About this clonotype itself: At one of its ends the junction is not consistent with the germline gene, which may arise from a read error. CDR3 sequence: CARSFRAEVTQYF. The DNA of the CDR3 is TGCGCCAGAAGCTTTAGGGCTGAAGTGACCCAGTACTTC. The rearrangement links TRBV5-1 to TRBJ2-5; no clear D. CDR3 length: 13 amino acids. Germline CDR1 is SGHRS and CDR2 is YFSETQ.

This clonotype was seen a few times. The chain carries TRBV2 and TRBJ1-1; tentative D call: TRBD1 (5 bases). CDR3 size: 14 residues. Germline lookup yields CDR1 SNHLY and CDR2 FYNNEI. With 5 bases removed from V and 4 bases from J, the gap between germline ends came to 14 bases. This CDR3 reads CASSPIRVVTEAFF. Here the CDR3 DNA reads TGTGCCAGCAGTCCGATCAGGGTTGTCACTGAAGCTTTCTTT.

Of note for this clonotype: A much larger clone is a single base away; this may be a read error. The V gene is TRBV5-4, the J gene TRBJ2-1; TRBD1 matches at 11 bases. The CDR3 has 14 amino acids. CDR1 is SGHNT, CDR2 YYREEE, per germline (reference sequence). V lost 5 bases and J lost 6; bases outside the gene matches: 4. The CDR3 region is CASRRTGGRNEQFF. For the CDR3, the DNA is TGTGCCAGCAGGCGGACAGGGGGCCGCAATGAGCAGTTCTTC.

The V and J genes are TRBV7-3 and TRBJ2-5; TRBD2 matches 9 bases. Germline-derived CDR1 and CDR2 are SGHTA and FQGTGA. V lost 5 bases and J lost 10; bases outside the gene matches: 8. This CDR3 is built from 13 residues. The CDR3: CASSVLAGSGQYF. CDR3 DNA sequence: TGTGCCAGCAGCGTGCTAGCGGGGTCGGGCCAGTACTTC.

This clonotype was seen a few times. The rearrangement uses TRBV20-1 and TRBJ1-1, with TRBD1 matching 8 bases. The V gene end was trimmed by 3 bases and the J gene end by 11 bases; junction bases not matched to a gene: 8. Per germline, CDR1 DFQATT and CDR2 SNEGSKA (reference sequence). The CDR3 spans 12 residues. CDR3 DNA sequence: TGCAGTGCTAGGGGAGACAGGGGATTTGCTTTCTTT. This codes for CSARGDRGFAFF.